Following are 28 T cell receptor beta chains from one sample sequenced in a study of Graves' ophthalmopathy and Graves' hyperthyroidism. RNA served as the template for amplifying TCR beta CDR3 regions. HTBI primers primed a first-round RT-PCR, and a second-round multiplex PCR followed. TCRdb re-derived calls from the multiplex PCR reads in MiXCR, one entry per CDR3 protein. The sample shows about 1.2 million distinct CDR3 sequences, about 40% of them seen only once. The source material was peripheral blood or thyroid tissue (not recorded which). The receptors were sampled from an adult man with Graves' hyperthyroidism.

V usage is TRBV24-1 and J usage is TRBJ1-3; no firm D call. There are 16 residues in the CDR3. From germline, CDR1 is KGHDR and CDR2 SFDVKD. The germline V and J ends were trimmed by 7 bases and 0 bases, with 15 bases remaining between them. In nucleotides, the CDR3 is TGTGCCACCAGAGATCGGGGAACGAGCTCTGGAAACACCATATATTTT. Its protein product is CATRDRGTSSGNTIYF.

This clonotype was seen ten or more times. One junction end disagrees with the germline gene, perhaps due to a read error. For the CDR3, the DNA is TGCGCCAGCAGCTTGGGGACCAACTCCTACGAGCAGTACTTC. This sequence encodes CASSLGTNSYEQYF. V usage is TRBV25-1 and J usage is TRBJ2-7; D assignment may be TRBD1 or TRBD2 (5 bases each). Per germline, CDR1 MGHDK and CDR2 SYGVNS. This CDR3 is built from 14 residues.

Many counts were recorded for this clonotype. This chain connects TRBV19 to TRBJ1-6; D not resolved. The CDR3 spans 15 residues. Germline V CDR1 and CDR2: LNHDA, SQIVND (reference sequence). Trimming took 6 bases from V and 0 from J, leaving 9 bases between them. CDR3 in DNA: TGTGCCAGTAGGTCTTCGAGCTCCTATAATTCACCCCTCCACTTT. As protein: CASRSSSSYNSPLHF.

This clonotype was recorded at least ten times. V and J are TRBV20-1 and TRBJ1-6, with D maybe TRBD1 (5 bases). V was cut by 2 bases and J by 7 bases, with 15 bases left in between. CDR1 and CDR2 from the germline V gene are DFQATT and SNEGSKA (reference sequence). This CDR3 is 15 amino acids long. CDR3 coding DNA: TGCAGTGCTAGATGGTTGGGGCGTAAAAATTCACCCCTCCACTTT. It yields the protein CSARWLGRKNSPLHF.

This chain joins TRBV6-2 or TRBV6-3 and TRBJ1-1; D is uncertain. V lost 0 bases, J lost 4 bases, and 15 bases lay in between. There are 16 residues in the CDR3. Germline values: CDR1 MNHEY, CDR2 SVGEGT. CDR3 sequence (DNA): TGTGCCAGCAGTTACTCGACGATAGCCATGAGCACTGAAGCTTTCTTT. Translation: CASSYSTIAMSTEAFF.

This clonotype was observed at least ten times. The chain carries TRBV29-1 and TRBJ2-5; a possible D gene is TRBD2 (7 bases). The CDR3 length is 13 residues. Germline V CDR1 and CDR2: SQVTM, ANQGSEA. V lost 3 bases and J 5 bases, leaving 13 bases between the germline ends. CDR3 DNA: TGCAGCGTTGAGCGGGGGCCGGGGGAGACCCAGTACTTC. The encoded protein is CSVERGPGETQYF.

The V and J genes are TRBV28 and TRBJ1-5; D uncertain. V lost 3 bases and J 9 bases, leaving 15 bases between the germline ends. CDR3 length: 14 amino acids. Germline V lookup: CDR1 MDHEN, CDR2 SYDVKM. CDR3 nucleotide sequence: TGTGCCAGCAGTTTGCCGCACTTCCAGCGGCCCCAGCATTTT. Protein: CASSLPHFQRPQHF.

This clonotype was seen more than once but under ten times. The chain couples TRBV12-3 or TRBV12-4 to TRBJ2-5; D is unresolved. The CDR3 is made up of 13 amino acids. The V end was cut by 3 bases, the J end by 3 bases, with 8 bases between. In DNA, the CDR3 is TGTGCCAGCAGTTTTTACATAGAAGAGACCCAGTACTTC. Its protein is CASSFYIEETQYF.

The chain combines TRBV5-1 with TRBJ1-2; D possibly corresponds to TRBD1 (5 bases). Germline V gene sequence: CDR1 SGHRS, CDR2 YFSETQ. Deletions cut 4 bases from V and 8 bases from J, with 18 bases between. The CDR3 has 14 residues. The CDR3 is CASSGTELFEGYTF. The CDR3 DNA sequence: TGCGCCAGCAGCGGGACTGAGCTATTCGAAGGCTACACCTTC.

This clonotype has at least ten counts. The chain is built from TRBV6-5 and TRBJ2-6; 7 bases are shared with TRBD1. The CDR3 covers 16 residues. The V and J ends lost 2 bases and 2 bases, in that order; junction bases with no gene match: 3. In germline, CDR1 is MNHEY, CDR2 SVGAGI. The CDR3 spells CASSYRGQAGANVLTF. For the CDR3, the DNA is TGTGCCAGCAGTTACCGAGGACAGGCTGGGGCCAACGTCCTGACTTTC.

DNA for the CDR3: TGCAGCGTTGAGACAGGCGTGGGCATTCTCGAGCAGTACTTC. It specifies CSVETGVGILEQYF. The chain recombines TRBV29-1 with TRBJ2-7, with D maybe TRBD1 (6 bases). The germline V gene has CDR1 SQVTM and CDR2 ANQGSEA. The CDR3 is 14 amino acids. V gave up 3 bases and J gave up 6 bases, with 18 bases separating them.

About this clonotype: The junction differs from germline at one of its ends, possibly a read error. The rearrangement uses TRBV7-2 and TRBJ1-1; 7 nucleotides align to TRBD1. The CDR3 totals 19 residues. CDR1 SGHTA and CDR2 FQGNSA come from the germline V gene. CDR3 loop: CASGFRIGQAVPHDTEAFF. The CDR3 DNA reads TGTGCCAGCGGCTTCCGAATCGGACAGGCAGTGCCTCACGACACTGAAGCCTTCTTT.

This clonotype was observed at least ten times. The V call is TRBV2, the J call TRBJ1-6, with D possibly TRBD1 on 6 matching bases. The V and J ends lost 3 bases and 6 bases respectively, with 15 bases between them. The germline CDR1 and CDR2 sequences are SNHLY and FYNNEI. The CDR3 runs to 16 residues. CDR3 bases: TGTGCCAGCAGTGAGCAGGGGCTACCTCTTAATTCACCCCTCCACTTT. This gives the protein CASSEQGLPLNSPLHF.

This clonotype was counted many times. The chain joins TRBV15 to TRBJ1-1, with D unclear. V was clipped by 3 bases and J by 6 bases, with 8 bases between them. The CDR3 spans 12 residues. In germline, CDR1 is LNHNV, CDR2 YYDKDF (reference sequence). The DNA for the CDR3 is TGTGCCACCAGCAGGTCGGGTCCTGAAGCTTTCTTT. Encoded protein: CATSRSGPEAFF.

Points on this clonotype: The conserved phenylalanine or tryptophan is not found at the CDR3 terminus, so this likely reflects a read error. The chain has TRBV10-3 and TRBJ1-2; 7 bases fit TRBD1. Germline CDR1 is ENHRY and CDR2 is SYGVKD. The CDR3 covers 15 residues. V lost 2 bases and J lost 8; bases outside the gene matches: 11. CDR3 sequence (DNA): TGTGCCATCAGTGAGGTTACTACAGGGGATATGGGCTACACCCTC. It is translated as CAISEVTTGDMGYTL.

This clonotype was observed a few times. A much larger clone lies one base from this, so it may be a read error. The rearrangement uses TRBV19 and TRBJ1-6, with a weak D call TRBD1 (5 bases). The CDR3 is 15 residues long. Germline CDR1 reads LNHDA; CDR2 reads SQIVND (reference sequence). Trimming removed 3 bases at V and 7 bases at J, with 13 bases between. The CDR3 bases are TGTGCCAGTAGTATCGGGACTCAGATCAATTCACCCCTCCACTTT. Translation gives CASSIGTQINSPLHF.

Comment on this clonotype: A much larger clone differs from this one at a single base, so this may be a read error. The rearrangement joins TRBV5-5 to TRBJ2-5; TRBD1 matches at 8 bases. The CDR3 length is 16 residues. Germline-derived CDR1 and CDR2 are SGHKS and YYEKEE (reference sequence). DNA for the CDR3: TGCGCCAGCAGCCAAGACGGGACAGGACACCAAGAGACCCAGTACTTC. It codes for CASSQDGTGHQETQYF.

This clonotype was seen only a few times. The chain is built from TRBV5-1 and TRBJ2-7, with D possibly called TRBD1 or TRBD2 (7 bases each). Germline lookup yields CDR1 SGHRS and CDR2 YFSETQ. The germline V and J ends were trimmed by 2 bases and 6 bases, with 12 bases remaining between them. The CDR3 contains 13 residues. CDR3 in DNA: TGCGCCAGCAGCTTTCAGGGGGAGGGCGAGCAGTACTTC. Translating it yields CASSFQGEGEQYF.

At least ten counts were recorded for this clonotype. The chain combines TRBV7-2 with TRBJ2-5; D call uncertain. Germline values: CDR1 SGHTA, CDR2 FQGNSA. V dropped 3 bases and J dropped 2 bases, with 7 bases sitting between them. The CDR3 runs to 13 residues. The CDR3 region has the DNA TGTGCCAGCAGCTTCGACGGGCAAGAGACCCAGTACTTC. Its protein is CASSFDGQETQYF.

V gene TRBV5-1 combines with J gene TRBJ2-7; D unresolved. The CDR3 length is 16 residues. Germline CDR1 SGHRS, CDR2 YFSETQ. Deletions cut 0 bases from V and 3 bases from J, with 16 bases between. CDR3 sequence: CASSLAAPTTVYEQYF. Here the CDR3 DNA reads TGCGCCAGCAGCTTGGCCGCGCCGACAACCGTCTACGAGCAGTACTTC.

This clonotype was seen ten or more times. This chain links TRBV7-8 with TRBJ2-7; D gene uncertain. The CDR3 is made up of 13 amino acids. Germline values: CDR1 SGHVS, CDR2 FQNEAQ. The ends were cut back, 3 bases at V and 5 bases at J, with 11 bases in the middle. The CDR3 nucleotides are TGTGCCAGCAGCTTCGGGCAATCCCACGAGCAGTACTTC. Its translation: CASSFGQSHEQYF.

This clonotype was seen ten or more times. The chain joins TRBV4-2 to TRBJ1-2; 7 bases map to TRBD1. Germline V gene sequence: CDR1 LGHNA, CDR2 YNFKEQ. Trimming took 3 bases from V and 4 from J; bases not matched to a gene: 8. The CDR3 contains 15 residues. In DNA, the CDR3 is TGTGCCAGCAGCCAGGTGGGGACAGTCATCTATGGCTACACCTTC. Translation gives CASSQVGTVIYGYTF.

This clonotype has at least ten counts. This chain uses TRBV12-3 or TRBV12-4 with TRBJ2-7; D possibly corresponds to TRBD2 (5 bases). V lost 5 bases and J lost 4, with 21 bases in between. CDR3 length equals 16 residues. CDR3 bases: TGTGCCAGCAGTCCAACAATCCCGGGGTGGGGTTACGAGCAGTACTTC. It codes for CASSPTIPGWGYEQYF.

This clonotype was detected many times. This CDR3 is CASSLGGALNTGELFF. DNA of the CDR3: TGTGCCAGCAGCTTAGGTGGGGCTTTGAACACCGGGGAGCTGTTTTTT. The chain recombines TRBV7-2 with TRBJ2-2; D perhaps matches TRBD1 (5 bases). Germline values: CDR1 SGHTA, CDR2 FQGNSA. V lost 1 base, J lost 1 base, and 10 bases lay in between. CDR3 length: 16 residues. Variable domain in full (rest from reference TRBV7-2 and TRBJ2-2): GAGVSQSPSNKVTEKGKDVELRCDPISGHTALYWYRQSLGQGLEFLIYFQGNSAPDKSGLPSDRFSAERTGGSVSTLTIQRTQQEDSAVYLCASSLGGALNTGELFFGEGSRLTVL.

V and J are TRBV7-2 and TRBJ1-1; maybe TRBD1 (5 bases). The CDR3 spans 18 residues. V lost 1 base, J lost 7 bases, and 25 bases lay in between. Germline V gene sequence: CDR1 SGHTA, CDR2 FQGNSA. Here the CDR3 reads CASSLGGGTRDLGREAFF. The CDR3 DNA sequence: TGTGCCAGCAGCTTAGGAGGCGGGACCCGGGATCTGGGGCGTGAAGCTTTCTTT.

There are many counts of this clonotype. The chain joins TRBV10-3 to TRBJ2-5, with D maybe TRBD1 (5 bases). Trimming shortened V by 5 bases and J by 4 bases, and 11 bases separated the two germline ends. The CDR3 is 13 amino acids. The V gene's germline CDR1 is ENHRY and CDR2 SYGVKD. The DNA of the CDR3 is TGTGCCATCAGTACTACAGGTGGAGAGACCCAGTACTTC. Its protein is CAISTTGGETQYF.

This clonotype was seen ten or more times. The gene calls are TRBV19 and TRBJ2-5, with TRBD2 matching over 13 bases. V lost 4 bases to trimming and J lost 1 base; unmatched junction nucleotides: 6. CDR3 size: 17 residues. Germline lookup yields CDR1 LNHDA and CDR2 SQIVND (reference sequence). The CDR3 reads CASSKGLAGVGQETQYF. In DNA form, the CDR3 reads TGTGCCAGTAGTAAAGGACTAGCGGGAGTTGGCCAAGAGACCCAGTACTTC. Combining the CDR3 with reference TRBV19 and TRBJ2-5 gives the whole variable domain DGGITQSPKYLFRKEGQNVTLSCEQNLNHDAMYWYRQDPGQGLRLIYYSQIVNDFQKGDIAEGYSVSREKKESFPLTVTSAQKNPTAFYLCASSKGLAGVGQETQYFGPGTRLLVL.

This clonotype has ten or more counts. The rearrangement links TRBV15 to TRBJ1-2, with a tentative D call TRBD1 (6 bases). Germline assignment: CDR1 LNHNV and CDR2 YYDKDF (reference sequence). The length of the CDR3 is 16 residues. With 5 bases removed from V and 5 bases from J, the gap between germline ends came to 21 bases. The CDR3 DNA reads as TGTGCCACCAGCGCCGCATCGGGACATCCCCCTTATGGCTACACCTTC. As protein: CATSAASGHPPYGYTF.